This TCR beta chain was sequenced in a study of early T cells in non-severe SARS-CoV-2 infection. Study-wide background: Unsorted whole blood bulk RNA was sequenced, with unpaired chains. Study observations and caveats: VDJdb matching favored anti-spike CD8 responses, missing private and CD4 specificities.

V dropped 4 bases and J dropped 3 bases, with 10 bases sitting between them. Germline CDR1 is SQVTM and CDR2 is ANQGSEA. There are 13 residues in the CDR3. As concerns this clonotype: Antigen: not known.

Molecules of cDNA were individually given unique molecular identifiers that were attached to them. TCRdb re-analysed the 5' RACE reads in MiXCR, keeping a single row per CDR3 protein. The sample lists approximately 30,000 distinct CDR3 sequences, around 7% seen once, with about 3% in the top ten. The chain carries TRBV29-1 and TRBJ1-5, with D possibly matching TRBD1 (6 bases). Sequenced sample: whole blood. The clonotype was recovered from an adult who was a healthcare worker with PCR-confirmed SARS-CoV-2 infection or an uninfected control (not recorded which). The CDR3 reads CSVGGTLNQPQHF. CDR3 nucleotides: TGCAGCGTTGGGGGGACACTCAATCAGCCCCAGCATTTT.